The 26 T cell receptor beta chains below were found in one sample sequenced in a study of T cell responses to AZD1222 COVID-19 vaccine. TCRdb keeps only in-frame clones here, not all; method: immunoSEQ multiplex PCR. The sample yields some 130,000 clones, over 85% seen once. The sample was peripheral blood, taken on day 0 of AZD1222 vaccination. These TCRs come from an adult in good health.

The chain combines TRBV19 with TRBJ2-3, with 8 bases identical to TRBD2. This CDR3 is 16 amino acids long. Losses at the gene ends were 4 bases for V and 0 bases for J; bases not matched to a gene: 6. Germline lookup yields CDR1 LNHDA and CDR2 SQIVND (reference sequence). The CDR3 bases are TGTGCCAGTAGTACAATAGCGGGATCGAGCACAGATACGCAGTATTTT. Its protein is CASSTIAGSSTDTQYF. Drawing the rest from reference TRBV19 and TRBJ2-3, the complete variable domain is DGGITQSPKYLFRKEGQNVTLSCEQNLNHDAMYWYRQDPGQGLRLIYYSQIVNDFQKGDIAEGYSVSREKKESFPLTVTSAQKNPTAFYLCASSTIAGSSTDTQYFGPGTRLTVL.

The V call is TRBV6-6, the J call TRBJ1-6; D possibly corresponds to TRBD1 (6 bases). Trimming took off 4 bases at V and 13 bases at J, with 20 bases between the two ends. The CDR3 spans 15 residues. Germline values: CDR1 MNHNY, CDR2 SVGAGI (reference sequence). The CDR3 is CASSFHGTPQDPLHF. CDR3 nucleotide sequence: TGTGCCAGCAGTTTCCACGGGACACCACAAGATCCCCTCCACTTT.

This chain joins TRBV28 and TRBJ1-2; D is uncertain. Germline V gene data show CDR1 as MDHEN and CDR2 as SYDVKM. V lost 4 bases to trimming and J lost 7 bases, with 13 bases between them. CDR3 length: 13 residues. This CDR3 reads CASSSPFSGGYTF. The CDR3, as DNA: TGTGCCAGCAGTTCCCCTTTTTCAGGTGGCTACACCTTC.

The CDR3 loop reads CASSVAGNNQPQHF. The CDR3 DNA sequence: TGTGCCAGCAGTGTAGCAGGGAATAATCAGCCCCAGCATTTT. This chain uses TRBV2 with TRBJ1-5, with a tentative D call TRBD1 (5 bases). This CDR3 contains 14 residues. Germline assignment: CDR1 SNHLY and CDR2 FYNNEI. The germline V and J ends were trimmed by 4 bases and 4 bases, with 11 bases remaining between them.

V and J are TRBV28 and TRBJ1-5, with TRBD1 identical over 7 bases. V dropped 6 bases and J dropped 5; count of bases not matched to a gene: 4. The CDR3 is 13 residues long. Germline lookup yields CDR1 MDHEN and CDR2 SYDVKM. CDR3 in amino acids: CASRLTGYQPQHF. The CDR3 DNA sequence: TGTGCCAGCAGGCTGACAGGGTATCAGCCCCAGCATTTT.

This clone was recorded only once. CDR3 residues: CASSIGGGLSNQPQHF. As DNA, the CDR3 is TGTGCCAGTAGTATAGGGGGGGGTCTTAGCAATCAGCCCCAGCATTTT. The chain couples TRBV19 to TRBJ1-5, with a tentative D call TRBD1 (5 bases). Per the germline V gene, CDR1 is LNHDA and CDR2 is SQIVND (reference sequence). The CDR3 extends over 16 amino acids. Trimming stripped 1 base from V and 0 bases from J, with 10 bases between.

V gene TRBV9 combines with J gene TRBJ2-5; the match to TRBD2 covers 7 bases. J lost 3 bases, V lost 0 bases, and 5 bases had no gene match. Looked up from germline, CDR1 is SGDLS and CDR2 is YYNGEE. The CDR3 spans 15 residues. In DNA form, the CDR3 reads TGTGCCAGCAGCGTAGTGGCGGGGGTAGAAGAGACCCAGTACTTC. Encoded protein: CASSVVAGVEETQYF.

In this sample, this clone turned up a few times. The chain joins TRBV9 to TRBJ2-2; TRBD1 matches at 9 bases. Germline V gives CDR1 SGDLS, CDR2 YYNGEE. This CDR3 is 15 amino acids long. The V segment lost 0 bases and the J segment 7 bases; nucleotides outside the gene matches: 4. CDR3 in amino acids: CASSVDRGRIGELFF. In DNA form, the CDR3 reads TGTGCCAGCAGCGTAGACAGGGGGCGTATCGGGGAGCTGTTTTTT.

The chain couples TRBV28 to TRBJ1-1; the D gene is possibly TRBD1 (6 bases). Germline assignment: CDR1 MDHEN and CDR2 SYDVKM. The CDR3 length is 15 residues. Trimming pared 5 bases from V and 4 bases from J, leaving 17 bases between. The CDR3 coding sequence is TGTGCCAGCAGTCCGCGGGGGCAGGCGCGCACTGAAGCTTTCTTT. Its translation is CASSPRGQARTEAFF.

The chain joins TRBV13 to TRBJ1-1; unclear D gene. The germline gives CDR1 PRHDT, CDR2 FYEKMQ (reference sequence). Trimming stripped 7 bases from V and 7 bases from J, with 13 bases between. This CDR3 has 12 amino acids. In DNA form, the CDR3 reads TGTGCCAGCAATCGTTTTAACGGTGAAGCTTTCTTT. Translated, it gives CASNRFNGEAFF.

This clone was recorded only once. This rearrangement joins TRBV7-9 to TRBJ1-2; D is unresolved. Trimming shortened V by 5 bases and J by 5 bases, and 12 bases separated the two germline ends. The CDR3 has 13 amino acids. Germline CDR1 is SEHNR and CDR2 is FQNEAQ (reference sequence). CDR3 sequence: CASSEPYSYGYTF. CDR3 nucleotides: TGTGCCAGCAGCGAGCCCTACAGTTATGGCTACACCTTC.

This clone has just one count. The rearrangement uses TRBV7-9 and TRBJ2-1; 10 bases align to TRBD2. Germline CDR1 is SEHNR and CDR2 is FQNEAQ (reference sequence). The CDR3 sequence is 15 residues long. V was clipped by 3 bases and J by 4 bases; unmatched bases: 3. The CDR3 loop reads CASSLTSGHYNEQFF. The CDR3 nucleotides read TGTGCCAGCAGCTTGACTAGCGGGCATTACAATGAGCAGTTCTTC.

The gene calls are TRBV30 and TRBJ1-4; possible D gene TRBD1, 5 bases. The germline V and J ends were trimmed by 3 bases and 10 bases, with 24 bases remaining between them. CDR3 length: 16 residues. The germline gives CDR1 GTSNPN, CDR2 SVGIG (reference sequence). CDR3 coding DNA: TGTGCCTGGAGGGCCCCCCTCGGGGGTCTCTTGGGAAAACTGTTTTTT. Protein sequence: CAWRAPLGGLLGKLFF.

V gene TRBV7-9 combines with J gene TRBJ1-2, with D unresolved. V lost 0 bases to trimming and J lost 0 bases, with 11 bases between them. Germline-derived CDR1 and CDR2 are SEHNR and FQNEAQ (reference sequence). The CDR3 contains 16 residues. Here the CDR3 reads CASSLAGLGTNYGYTF. In DNA form, the CDR3 reads TGTGCCAGCAGCTTAGCAGGTTTGGGAACTAACTATGGCTACACCTTC.

The chain couples TRBV28 to TRBJ1-5, with D tentatively TRBD1 (5 bases). V lost 3 bases to trimming and J lost 2 bases, with 14 bases between them. Per the germline V gene, CDR1 is MDHEN and CDR2 is SYDVKM. The CDR3 loop spans 16 amino acids. The CDR3 nucleotides read TGTGCCAGCAGTTTGGATTTAGGGGTTCGCAATCAGCCCCAGCATTTT. Protein sequence: CASSLDLGVRNQPQHF. Using reference TRBV28 and TRBJ1-5 for the parts outside the CDR3, the full variable domain is DVKVTQSSRYLVKRTGEKVFLECVQDMDHENMFWYRQDPGLGLRLIYFSYDVKMKEKGDIPEGYSVSREKKERFSLILESASTNQTSMYLCASSLDLGVRNQPQHFGDGTRLSIL.

The rearrangement joins TRBV18 to TRBJ1-1; D gene unclear. The CDR3 runs to 12 residues. Germline assignment: CDR1 KGHSH and CDR2 LQKENI. Trimming shortened V by 3 bases and J by 5 bases, and 7 bases separated the two germline ends. CDR3 protein: CASSPFGTEAFF. The CDR3 DNA reads as TGTGCCAGCTCACCCTTTGGAACTGAAGCTTTCTTT. The entire variable domain, with the rest obtained from reference TRBV18 and TRBJ1-1, is as follows: NAGVMQNPRHLVRRRGQEARLRCSPMKGHSHVYWYRQLPEEGLKFMVYLQKENIIDESGMPKERFSAEFPKEGPSILRIQQVVRGDSAAYFCASSPFGTEAFFGQGTRLTVV.

This chain joins TRBV5-1 and TRBJ1-1; D is perhaps TRBD1 (6 bases). V was pared by 6 bases and J by 4 bases, with 16 bases between. The CDR3 is made up of 14 amino acids. Germline CDR1 SGHRS, CDR2 YFSETQ. The CDR3, as DNA: TGCGCCAGCAACAGAAACCCAGGGGTCACTGAAGCTTTCTTT. As protein: CASNRNPGVTEAFF.

The chain combines TRBV12-3 or TRBV12-4 with TRBJ2-2; possible D gene TRBD1, 5 bases. The length of the CDR3 is 13 residues. V shed 4 bases and J shed 3 bases, with 6 bases lying between them. The CDR3 DNA reads as TGTGCCAGCAGTTCACAGGACACCGGGGAGCTGTTTTTT. This gives the protein CASSSQDTGELFF.

Written as DNA, the CDR3 is TGTGCCACCAGCAGACCCCCTAGCGGGAGGGCCGGTGAGCAGTACTTC. Translated: CATSRPPSGRAGEQYF. This sequence joins TRBV15 and TRBJ2-7; 12 positions match TRBD2. Germline V lookup: CDR1 LNHNV, CDR2 YYDKDF (reference sequence). The CDR3 covers 16 residues. The V and J ends lost 2 bases and 7 bases, in that order; junction bases with no gene match: 9.

In this sample, this clone turned up a few times. The chain links TRBV12-5 to TRBJ2-5, with TRBD2 as a possible D gene (6 bases). Trimming removed 6 bases at V and 5 bases at J, with 13 bases between. The CDR3 extends over 13 amino acids. From germline, CDR1 is LGHNT and CDR2 FRNRAP. The CDR3 bases are TGTGCTAGTGGCTGGGGGGTGGGGGAGACCCAGTACTTC. This encodes CASGWGVGETQYF.

The rearrangement joins TRBV6-1 to TRBJ2-3, with D unresolved. This CDR3 spans 15 amino acids. The germline V gene encodes CDR1 MNHNS and CDR2 SASEGT. Trimming cost V 1 base and J 0 bases, with 8 bases left between them. The CDR3 bases are TGTGCCAGCAGTGAAGGCTGGGGTAGCACAGATACGCAGTATTTT. This codes for CASSEGWGSTDTQYF.

Worth noting for this clone: Other DNA sequences within the sample encode an identical CDR3. The chain is built from TRBV9 and TRBJ1-3; maybe TRBD1 (5 bases). Trimming left V 0 bases short and J 4 bases short, with 8 bases between. This CDR3 has 14 amino acids. Germline CDR1 SGDLS, CDR2 YYNGEE. Here the CDR3 reads CASSVGGAGNTIYF. CDR3 nucleotide sequence: TGTGCCAGCAGCGTAGGGGGCGCGGGAAACACCATATATTTT.

V gene TRBV7-8 combines with J gene TRBJ1-3, with D perhaps matching TRBD1 (5 bases). The germline V and J ends were trimmed by 10 bases and 0 bases, with 10 bases remaining between them. The germline V gene encodes CDR1 SGHVS and CDR2 FQNEAQ. The CDR3 is 13 residues long. The DNA of the CDR3 is TGTGCCACTGGGGGGGTCTCTGGAAACACCATATATTTT. Residues: CATGGVSGNTIYF. The full variable domain, with the rest looked up from reference TRBV7-8 and TRBJ1-3, is GAGVSQSPRYKVAKRGQDVALRCDPISGHVSLFWYQQALGQGPEFLTYFQNEAQLDKSGLPSDRFFAERPEGSVSTLKIQRTQQEDSAVYLCATGGVSGNTIYFGEGSWLTVV.

V is TRBV4-1 and J is TRBJ1-5, with 7 bases matching TRBD1. Germline CDR1 and CDR2: MGHRA and YSYEKL. This CDR3 is built from 16 residues. J was trimmed by 4 bases and V by 1 base; bases with no gene match: 7. CDR3 region: CASSQGTGQANQPQHF. The CDR3 DNA reads as TGCGCCAGCAGCCAAGGTACTGGACAGGCAAATCAGCCCCAGCATTTT.

The chain's CDR3 is CATSARRTGGDYGYTF. Here the CDR3 DNA reads TGTGCCACCAGCGCCCGTAGGACAGGGGGCGACTATGGCTACACCTTC. The V gene is TRBV15, the J gene TRBJ1-2; 11 bases map to TRBD1. Unmatched junction bases numbered 8, after V lost 5 bases and J lost 3 bases. The germline V gene encodes CDR1 LNHNV and CDR2 YYDKDF (reference sequence). CDR3 size: 16 residues. The entire variable domain, with the rest obtained from reference TRBV15 and TRBJ1-2, is as follows: DAMVIQNPRYQVTQFGKPVTLSCSQTLNHNVMYWYQQKSSQAPKLLFHYYDKDFNNEADTPDNFQSRRPNTSFCFLDIRSPGLGDTAMYLCATSARRTGGDYGYTFGSGTRLTVV.

The V and J genes are TRBV19 and TRBJ1-5, with D perhaps matching TRBD1 (5 bases). The length of the CDR3 is 13 residues. Per germline, CDR1 LNHDA and CDR2 SQIVND (reference sequence). Trimming removed 10 bases from V and 4 bases from J, with 14 bases in between. The CDR3 nucleotides read TGTGCCACCGCGGGGCAGAGAAATCAGCCCCAGCATTTT. Translating gives CATAGQRNQPQHF. The full variable domain, in which reference TRBV19 and TRBJ1-5 provide the parts outside the CDR3, is DGGITQSPKYLFRKEGQNVTLSCEQNLNHDAMYWYRQDPGQGLRLIYYSQIVNDFQKGDIAEGYSVSREKKESFPLTVTSAQKNPTAFYLCATAGQRNQPQHFGDGTRLSIL.